This TCR beta chain stems from a study of shared clonotypes between healthy human individuals (TCRdb year 2020). The study in broad terms: A few men and two women, aged 18 to 49 years, made up the cohort. Leukapheresis yielded between about 0.94 and 8.9 billion PBMCs per donor. For each donor, three plates each were used for CD4 naive and CD4 memory, two plates were used for CD8 naive, and one plate was used for CD8 memory. Different laboratories and diverse techniques were used to prepare libraries and sequence TCR repertoires, to increase sequencing depth and limit assay-specific biases. To estimate repertoire size and how much clonotype sharing occurs between individuals, the study deeply sequenced the blood TCR repertoires of 5 or 6 healthy adults.

As concerns this clone: The specificity of this receptor is unknown. The input lacks base qualities; no much larger clone sits a single base away.

V was cut back by 5 bases and J by 7 bases, leaving a gap of 21 bases between them. There are 16 amino acids in the CDR3, from cysteine to phenylalanine inclusive. Only the CDR3 DNA is retained, 48 bases long and in frame from the first base. According to the germline V gene (reference sequence), CDR1 reads MNHEY and CDR2 reads SMNVEV. TCR CDR3 regions were amplified from genomic DNA by multiplex PCR using the deep immunoSEQ assay. Extracted genomic DNA from each cell subset was distributed evenly across all wells of several immunoSEQ 96-well plates, and each plate was treated as a replicate. Each replicate PCR for sorted subsets received approximately 220 ng genomic DNA, equal to about 30,000 T cell genomes. The purified libraries were quantified using a Qubit 3.0 fluorometer, sized with a Bioanalyzer 2100, and then quantified again using the KAPA Library Quantification kit. Every immunoSEQ 96-well plate was sequenced on a separate single-read 150-cycle Illumina NextSeq 550 flow cell. The authors processed their data as follows. The immunoSEQ output contained only junctional sequences without quality scores, so filtering could not match that applied to full-length reads. Sequences were annotated with PyIR, a Python wrapper for IgBLAST v1.9, and V/J genes and CDR3 were assigned using IMGT germline references. Reads were removed for weak V/J assignments (E-value above 1e-6), missing CDR3, stop codons, out-of-frame junctions, or ambiguous translated residues. A V3J clonotype was defined by an identical inferred V gene, J gene, and CDR3 amino acid sequence. Percentage overlap between repertoires was calculated by dividing the number of shared unique clonotypes by the size of the smaller repertoire. Three approaches were used to assess repertoire richness: RTK rarefaction, the Chao1 estimator, and Recon v2.1 estimates of unobserved clonotypes. Generation probabilities for all TCRbeta clonotypes obtained by the gDNA method from a handful of donors were computed using OLGA. What TCRdb holds here is the immuneACCESS table cut down to in-frame rearrangements. Part of the clones is not present; checked against another copy, under half of the missing clones reflect an unresolved V gene, and the others are unexplained. The V and J calls and clone size were taken over from that table, and D and trimming were inferred from the DNA. For this sample there are 800,000 or so clones; approximately 96% appear just once. The ten largest clones add up to around 0.21% of the sample.

CD8 naive samples consisted of CD45RO-negative cells that were positively selected for CCR7, yielding a CD45RA+CCR7+ population without TemRA cells. Healthy HIV-negative adults with no recently reported acute infections or vaccinations were included as donors. Only Caucasian adults living in Nashville, Tennessee, USA were represented among the donors. After blood collection by leukapheresis, PBMCs were isolated using Ficoll-Histopaque density gradient centrifugation and then cryopreserved in the vapor phase of liquid nitrogen. Analytical flow cytometry was used to check the purity and quantity of each magnetically sorted T cell population. Each sorted fraction had its genomic DNA isolated and then quantified by UV absorbance on a Nanodrop 2000c. Overall study outcomes, separate from this receptor: Only blood was sampled, and tissue TCR repertoires likely differ from those in blood. Even with the large sequencing depth, rarefaction of the sorted-subset datasets indicated that sequencing was incomplete. The genetic and exposure-history diversity represented was limited by the small number of donors. Across a handful of donors, approximately 5% of naive CD4, approximately 3.6% of naive CD8, about 2.3% of memory CD4, and under 0.45% of memory CD8 clonotypes were shared. Compared with non-shared clonotypes, the clonotypes found in all four sorted-subset donors had higher generation probabilities. Naive subsets generally had larger estimated clonotype richness than memory subsets. Based on pairwise subsampling, the degree of clonotype sharing among donors was expected to be affected by sequencing depth.

This TCR was sampled from a man aged 30-40 years in good health. The chain joins TRBV27 to TRBJ2-1; the D match is possibly TRBD1 or TRBD2, with 5 bases aligned in each. The sequenced sample consisted of naive CD8+ T cells sorted from blood. Per the publication, the cell subset or site label means: CD45RA+CCR7+. Here the CDR3 is given as CASSRPLDLGRNEQFF. In nucleotides, the sequence is TGTGCCAGCAGTCGCCCACTTGACCTGGGACGGAATGAGCAGTTCTTC.